The 5 T cell receptor beta chains below were found in one sample sequenced in a study of identical twins. MiXCR, applied by TCRdb to the 5' RACE reads, yields one record per CDR3 protein. The data contain under 1 million distinct CDR3 sequences, roughly an eighth of them singletons. The same sample was also used in a study of yellow fever vaccine responses in identical twins.

The sequencing input was PBMCs. These receptors all stem from a woman younger than 30 in good health.

This clonotype was recorded many times. The genes are TRBV2 and TRBJ2-7; D uncertain. This CDR3 contains 12 residues. In germline, CDR1 is SNHLY, CDR2 FYNNEI. The ends were cut back, 5 bases at V and 4 bases at J, with 9 bases in the middle. The CDR3 here is CASSLTPYEQYF. In nucleotides, the CDR3 is TGTGCCAGCAGTTTGACCCCGTACGAGCAGTACTTC.

The chain joins TRBV12-3 or TRBV12-4 to TRBJ2-5; D is ambiguous. Trimming removed 4 bases from V and 5 bases from J, with 8 bases in between. CDR3 length equals 12 residues. CDR3 amino acids: CASSSPRETQYF. The CDR3 DNA follows: TGTGCCAGCAGTTCCCCCAGGGAGACCCAGTACTTC.

The chain has TRBV20-1 and TRBJ2-1; D remains unclear. This CDR3 is built from 13 residues. V lost 1 base and J lost 3, with 7 bases in between. Germline V CDR1 and CDR2: DFQATT, SNEGSKA (reference sequence). In DNA, the CDR3 is TGCAGTGCTAGAGTCCCCGGCTACAATGAGCAGTTCTTC. Protein product: CSARVPGYNEQFF.

The J gene is TRBJ2-5, the V gene TRBV11-2, with D tentatively TRBD2 (6 bases). This CDR3 has 15 amino acids. Trimming took off 4 bases at V and 5 bases at J, with 17 bases between the two ends. The germline V gene encodes CDR1 SGHAT and CDR2 FQNNGV. CDR3 in amino acids: CASSSRGLALETQYF. In DNA, the CDR3 is TGTGCCAGCAGCTCAAGGGGTCTAGCGCTTGAGACCCAGTACTTC.

The genes are TRBV5-1 and TRBJ2-1; D might be TRBD1 or TRBD2, each matching 5 bases. Germline lookup yields CDR1 SGHRS and CDR2 YFSETQ. The CDR3 runs 13 residues. Trimming pared 0 bases from V and 15 bases from J, leaving 16 bases between. The CDR3 coding sequence is TGCGCCAGCAGCTTGGGTCTGGTGGGGGACCCGTTCTTC. Translated, it gives CASSLGLVGDPFF.